A single T cell receptor (beta chain) is shown here with its context. Its recognized antigen is unknown. Base qualities were left out, and no much larger clone turns up one base away. This specimen's time point label, per the study, means: cycle 1 day 1 (C1D1), immediately before nivolumab initiation. Every trial patient had relapsed following autologous stem cell transplantation, and prior brentuximab vedotin exposure was what differed among cohorts A, B and C. Using a Miltenyi CD4+ T cell isolation kit, CD4+ T cells were purified from thawed PBMCs through magnetic negative selection. The trial cohort comprised some 60 patients with relapsed/refractory classical Hodgkin lymphoma whose best overall responses were complete response, partial response or progressive disease. Trial patients were treated with single-agent nivolumab in the multi-cohort phase II CheckMate 205 trial. Best overall response was determined by an independent review committee according to the 2007 International Working Group response criteria. PBMCs from the trial were collected at three points: immediately before nivolumab initiation (C1D1), and during therapy at cycle 2 day 1 and cycle 4 day 1. Peripheral blood was collected in 8 mL Vacutainer Cell Preparation Tubes, from which PBMCs were isolated by centrifugation and then cryopreserved. Purified CD4+ and CD8+ fractions were generated only in cases for which an additional PBMC sample was available. Magnetically labelled cells were removed on LS columns in a quadroMACS separator, and the flow-through was retained as the purified fraction.

This sample was included in a study of PD-1 blockade in classical Hodgkin lymphoma (dated by TCRdb to the early 2020s). About the study as a whole: Nivolumab dosing was 3 mg/kg intravenously every 2 weeks, continuing until either disease progression or unacceptable toxicity. A peripheral blood immune signature of response to PD-1 blockade in classical Hodgkin lymphoma was defined using TCR beta sequencing and CyTOF. What the study reported, not specific to this receptor: CD4+ but not CD8+ TCR diversity rose significantly by C4D1 (p=0.0027 vs p=0.16), most apparent in complete responders (p=0.02). Trial patients with a complete response had baseline diversity similar to that of newly diagnosed patients, while partial responders and progressors had significantly lower diversity. Baseline TCR diversity was reported as lower in newly diagnosed patients than in healthy donors, and lower still in relapsed/refractory patients. Patients starting nivolumab less than 1 year after ASCT had lower diversity and were excluded from later analyses to avoid confounding by immune reconstitution. The study was limited to a single clinical trial cohort, and causes of repertoire differences, possibly disease activity or prior therapy, remained undefined.

Genomic DNA was isolated using the Qiagen DNeasy kit from unsorted PBMCs as well as from negatively selected CD4+ and CD8+ fractions. Using primers that anneal to V and J segments, immunoSEQ multiplex PCR amplified the TCR beta CDR3 regions. Amplification bias was minimized using a synthetic immune receptor repertoire, and residual bias was removed computationally after sequencing. The source study handled its data this way. Repertoire diversity was quantified as the Shannon entropy index using custom Python scripts. Unsorted, CD4+ and CD8+ repertoires were examined separately, except in combined analyses, for which CD4+ and CD8+ sequences were merged in silico. Clonal expansion was defined as a frequency increase of at least 2-fold after treatment compared with C1D1, and clones undetected at baseline were assigned a pseudocount of 0.5. Singleton clones were defined as clones with 0 or 1 copy at C1D1, and non-singleton clones were defined as clones with 2 or more copies. Clones expanded in unsorted samples were annotated as CD4+, CD8+ or unknown by matching protein sequences in sorted samples from the same patient. Wilcoxon tests were applied to paired samples to test diversity changes from C1D1 to C4D1. Held by TCRdb, this immuneACCESS table contains in-frame sequences only and omits some clones. Under half of the omission traces to an unresolved V gene where checked; the cause of the rest is unknown. V and J calls and clone size come straight from that table; D and trimming were deduced from the DNA. The sample table holds thousands of clones, of which just over 85% were seen once. The top ten constitute around 1.7% of the sample.

At the junction V is shortened by 5 bases and J by 4 bases, with 9 bases in between. The CDR3 contains 13 residues, cysteine and phenylalanine counted. The retained sequence is limited to the CDR3, 39 bases, with the frame set at the first base. The CDR1 and CDR2 encoded by the germline V gene are KGHSY and FQNENV. Sequenced material: CD4+ T cells from blood, taken at baseline. This chain joins TRBV16 to TRBJ2-1, with a tentative D gene TRBD2 over 5 matching bases. The receptor comes from a human donor with classical Hodgkin lymphoma. The sequenced DNA: TGTGCCAGCAGCTTCGGACTGTACAATGAGCAGTTCTTC. Its protein is CASSFGLYNEQFF.